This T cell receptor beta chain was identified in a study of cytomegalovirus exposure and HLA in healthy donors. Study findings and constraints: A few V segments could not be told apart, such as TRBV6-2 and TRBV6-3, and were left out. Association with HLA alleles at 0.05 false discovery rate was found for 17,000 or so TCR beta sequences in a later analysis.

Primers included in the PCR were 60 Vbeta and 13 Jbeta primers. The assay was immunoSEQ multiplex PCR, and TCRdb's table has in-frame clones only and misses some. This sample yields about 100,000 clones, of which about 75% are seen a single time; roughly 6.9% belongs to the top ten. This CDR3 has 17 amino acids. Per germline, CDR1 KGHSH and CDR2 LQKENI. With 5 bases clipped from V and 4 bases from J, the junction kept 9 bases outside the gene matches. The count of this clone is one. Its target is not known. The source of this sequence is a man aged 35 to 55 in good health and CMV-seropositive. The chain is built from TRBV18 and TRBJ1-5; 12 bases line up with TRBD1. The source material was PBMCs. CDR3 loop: CASSVSGTGGSNQPQHF. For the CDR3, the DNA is TGTGCCAGCTCAGTGTCCGGGACAGGGGGCTCTAATCAGCCCCAGCATTTT.